The next 24 T cell receptor beta chains were all read from a single sample in a study of blood T cell repertoires in COVID-19. The data were produced by immunoSEQ multiplex PCR, yet TCRdb's version contains in-frame clones alone and is incomplete. This repertoire shows about 290,000 clones, 85% found once; its top ten account for around 3.9%. Sequencing was carried out using peripheral blood. The receptors were gathered from a woman aged 45-60 years with active or convalescent COVID-19.

The chain couples TRBV10-2 to TRBJ2-5; possibly TRBD2 for D (5 bases). Germline V gene sequence: CDR1 WSHSY, CDR2 SAAADI. The CDR3 covers 18 residues. Deletions cut 0 bases from V and 2 bases from J, with 19 bases between. In nucleotides, the CDR3 is TGCGCCAGCAGTGAGTCGGTAGGAGTCGGAGGTGGTCAAGAGACCCAGTACTTC. This translates into CASSESVGVGGGQETQYF.

The rearrangement uses TRBV6-5 and TRBJ2-2; 9 bases align to TRBD2. This CDR3 region has 15 residues. With V trimmed by 2 bases and J by 7 bases, 5 bases remained unmatched. Germline lookup yields CDR1 MNHEY and CDR2 SVGAGI. DNA for the CDR3: TGTGCCAGCAGTTACGGACTAGCGTCTTTCGGGGAGCTGTTTTTT. It translates to CASSYGLASFGELFF.

The genes are TRBV6-5 and TRBJ1-1; TRBD1 is a possible D gene (5 bases). The V end lost 0 bases, the J end lost 8 bases, and 10 bases lay between the germline ends. Germline CDR1 and CDR2: MNHEY and SVGAGI. This CDR3 spans 13 amino acids. CDR3 amino acids: CASSYSGAREAFF. The CDR3 bases are TGTGCCAGCAGTTACTCAGGGGCCCGAGAAGCTTTCTTT.

The gene calls are TRBV7-3 and TRBJ2-1; 9 nucleotides align to TRBD2. V lost 0 bases and J lost 5; bases outside the gene matches: 2. Germline CDR1 and CDR2: SGHTA and FQGTGA. The CDR3 totals 15 residues. The CDR3 sequence is CASSLTGLANNEQFF. The CDR3, as DNA: TGTGCCAGCAGCTTAACAGGACTAGCGAACAATGAGCAGTTCTTC. Full variable domain (remainder filled in from reference TRBV7-3 and TRBJ2-1): GAGVSQTPSNKVTEKGKYVELRCDPISGHTALYWYRQSLGQGPEFLIYFQGTGAADDSGLPNDRFFAVRPEGSVSTLKIQRTERGDSAVYLCASSLTGLANNEQFFGPGTRLTVL.

Regarding this clone: The same CDR3 can be traced to other DNA sequences in this sample. The genes are TRBV7-2 and TRBJ1-4; 7 bases align to TRBD1. Looked up from germline, CDR1 is SGHTA and CDR2 is FQGNSA. This CDR3 has 15 residues. Germline trimming cut 1 base from V and 3 bases from J; bases unmatched to any gene: 2. CDR3 nucleotides: TGTGCCAGCAGCTTAGACAGGGGAGCTAATGAAAAACTGTTTTTT. Protein product: CASSLDRGANEKLFF.

As DNA, the CDR3 is TGTGCCAGCAGTTTAGGGGGGCATTCACCCCTCCACTTT. Translation: CASSLGGHSPLHF. The genes are TRBV12-3 or TRBV12-4 and TRBJ1-6, with D perhaps TRBD1 (6 bases). V was trimmed by 1 base and J by 8 bases, leaving 6 bases between them. This CDR3 has 13 amino acids.

The chain joins TRBV7-3 to TRBJ1-1; D is perhaps TRBD1 (5 bases). This CDR3 region has 16 residues. The V and J ends lost 0 bases and 3 bases respectively, with 14 bases between them. Germline loops: CDR1 SGHTA, CDR2 FQGTGA. Here the CDR3 reads CASSLTGRKGDTEAFF. CDR3 DNA: TGTGCCAGCAGCTTAACGGGGAGGAAAGGGGACACTGAAGCTTTCTTT.

This clone was found once. The chain carries TRBV24-1 and TRBJ1-2; 11 positions agree with TRBD1. CDR3 length: 17 residues. The V segment lost 5 bases and the J segment 6 bases; nucleotides outside the gene matches: 13. Germline-derived CDR1 and CDR2 are KGHDR and SFDVKD. In DNA, the CDR3 is TGTGCCACCAGTGCGATAACCCGGAGGGACAGGGGGGATGGCTACACCTTC. Translated, it gives CATSAITRRDRGDGYTF.

A word on this clone: At the DNA level, this CDR3 is encoded by other sequences in the same sample as well. V and J are TRBV5-1 and TRBJ2-5; weak D call: TRBD2 (5 bases). The CDR3 is 12 residues long. Germline V CDR1 and CDR2: SGHRS, YFSETQ. The ends were cut back, 0 bases at V and 5 bases at J, with 5 bases in the middle. CDR3 region: CASSLGRETQYF. CDR3 coding DNA: TGCGCCAGCAGCTTGGGGAGGGAGACCCAGTACTTC.

This clone showed up just a few times. The genes are TRBV7-9 and TRBJ2-2; 13 nucleotides line up with TRBD2. The CDR3 totals 18 residues. V lost 7 bases and J lost 0; bases outside the gene matches: 8. CDR1 and CDR2 (germline): SEHNR, FQNEAQ (reference sequence). CDR3 sequence: CASIQGLAGFANTGELFF. The CDR3 coding sequence is TGTGCCAGCATTCAGGGACTAGCGGGGTTCGCGAACACCGGGGAGCTGTTTTTT.

J is TRBJ2-5 and V is TRBV14, with 7 bases fitting TRBD2. V shed 4 bases and J 5 bases; nucleotides not matched to a gene: 10. The CDR3 covers 15 residues. Germline loops: CDR1 SGHDN, CDR2 FVKESK. CDR3 nucleotides: TGTGCCAGCAGCCTACGCGAGGCGGGAGCGGAGACCCAGTACTTC. It yields the protein CASSLREAGAETQYF.

The chain joins TRBV5-1 to TRBJ1-1; D may be TRBD1 (6 bases). V was shortened by 4 bases and J by 7 bases, with 14 bases between the two germline ends. The CDR3 is 13 residues long. The V gene's germline CDR1 is SGHRS and CDR2 YFSETQ. CDR3 protein: CASSGGVRGEAFF. CDR3 nucleotides: TGCGCCAGCAGCGGGGGCGTAAGAGGTGAAGCTTTCTTT. The whole variable domain, filled in from reference TRBV5-1 and TRBJ1-1, reads KAGVTQTPRYLIKTRGQQVTLSCSPISGHRSVSWYQQTPGQGLQFLFEYFSETQRNKGNFPGRFSGRQFSNSRSEMNVSTLELGDSALYLCASSGGVRGEAFFGQGTRLTVV.

The genes are TRBV7-9 and TRBJ1-1; 7 nucleotides agree with TRBD1. V was pared by 5 bases and J by 3 bases, with 9 bases of the junction left unmatched. The germline V gene has CDR1 SEHNR and CDR2 FQNEAQ (reference sequence). The length of the CDR3 is 15 residues. The CDR3 reads CASSLIQGRHTEAFF. CDR3 nucleotides: TGTGCCAGCAGCCTAATACAGGGGAGGCACACTGAAGCTTTCTTT.

This clone appeared a single time. The rearrangement links TRBV5-1 to TRBJ1-1; D uncertain. Trimming took 4 bases from V and 4 from J, leaving 14 bases between them. The germline gives CDR1 SGHRS, CDR2 YFSETQ. The CDR3 covers 14 residues. CDR3 nucleotides: TGCGCCAGCAGCCGCCGGGATCGCGGCACTGAAGCTTTCTTT. It is translated as CASSRRDRGTEAFF.

Ten or more counts support this clone. This sequence joins TRBV4-2 and TRBJ1-3; 7 nucleotides align to TRBD1. With 7 bases clipped from V and 2 bases from J, the junction kept 11 bases outside the gene matches. Germline V gives CDR1 LGHNA, CDR2 YNFKEQ. CDR3 length equals 16 residues. CDR3 protein: CASTWAEGATGNTIYF. The CDR3 DNA is TGTGCCAGCACCTGGGCCGAGGGGGCAACTGGAAACACCATATATTTT.

V is TRBV27 and J is TRBJ2-1, with 8 bases identical to TRBD1. Germline-derived CDR1 and CDR2 are MNHEY and SMNVEV (reference sequence). The V and J ends lost 6 bases and 6 bases, in that order; junction bases with no gene match: 4. The CDR3 spans 13 residues. The CDR3 loop is CASSRTGGNEQFF. The CDR3 DNA reads TGTGCCAGCAGCCGAACAGGGGGCAATGAGCAGTTCTTC.

There are many counts of this clone. The genes are TRBV4-1 and TRBJ2-3, with 9 bases identical to TRBD2. In germline, CDR1 is MGHRA, CDR2 YSYEKL. The CDR3 is 16 amino acids. Losses at the gene ends were 1 base for V and 3 bases for J; bases not matched to a gene: 5. The CDR3 is CASSQGGAGGTDTQYF. The CDR3 DNA sequence: TGCGCCAGCAGCCAAGGTGGGGCGGGAGGGACAGATACGCAGTATTTT.

V gene TRBV28 combines with J gene TRBJ1-1; no firm D call. The length of the CDR3 is 15 residues. Germline CDR1 MDHEN, CDR2 SYDVKM. Trimming removed 4 bases at V and 5 bases at J, with 17 bases between. The CDR3 nucleotides read TGTGCCAGCAGTTCAATAGCGGGTCGAAGGACTGAAGCTTTCTTT. This translates into CASSSIAGRRTEAFF.

This clone came up once. The V gene is TRBV3-1 (or the pseudogene TRBV3-2), the J gene TRBJ1-2, with 7 bases matching TRBD1. The CDR3 totals 15 residues. Looked up from germline, CDR1 is LGHDT and CDR2 is YNNKEL (reference sequence). Germline trimming cut 4 bases from V and 6 bases from J; bases unmatched to any gene: 11. The CDR3 bases are TGTGCCAGCAGCCTCTTAGGGGAGACAGGGAATGGCTACACCTTC. This sequence encodes CASSLLGETGNGYTF.

The genes are TRBV5-1 and TRBJ1-5; 8 bases agree with TRBD1. V lost 4 bases and J lost 4; bases outside the gene matches: 7. CDR3 length equals 15 residues. Germline V gives CDR1 SGHRS, CDR2 YFSETQ. The CDR3 sequence: CASSTGQGPNQPQHF. For the CDR3, the DNA is TGCGCCAGCAGCACCGGACAGGGCCCGAATCAGCCCCAGCATTTT.

The V and J genes are TRBV4-1 and TRBJ2-3, with D perhaps TRBD2 (6 bases). V was shortened by 4 bases and J by 3 bases, with 17 bases between the two germline ends. This CDR3 has 16 residues. Germline-derived CDR1 and CDR2 are MGHRA and YSYEKL. CDR3 coding DNA: TGCGCCAGCAGCCCTAAATTCCTAGCGTCGACAGATACGCAGTATTTT. Translating gives CASSPKFLASTDTQYF.

The chain employs TRBV19 and TRBJ2-7, with D possibly matching TRBD1 (6 bases). V was cut by 3 bases and J by 1 base, with 19 bases left in between. Per the germline V gene, CDR1 is LNHDA and CDR2 is SQIVND (reference sequence). The CDR3 extends over 17 amino acids. CDR3 in DNA: TGTGCCAGTAGTATGTCTCGAGGGGCAGGGGATTCCTACGAGCAGTACTTC. Translating gives CASSMSRGAGDSYEQYF. The complete variable domain, with remaining parts taken from reference TRBV19 and TRBJ2-7, reads DGGITQSPKYLFRKEGQNVTLSCEQNLNHDAMYWYRQDPGQGLRLIYYSQIVNDFQKGDIAEGYSVSREKKESFPLTVTSAQKNPTAFYLCASSMSRGAGDSYEQYFGPGTRLTVT.

The chain joins TRBV18 to TRBJ2-4; TRBD1 matches 7 bases. Germline V gives CDR1 KGHSH, CDR2 LQKENI. The V segment lost 2 bases and the J segment 7 bases; nucleotides outside the gene matches: 5. The CDR3 loop spans 14 amino acids. CDR3 DNA sequence: TGTGCCAGCTCACCAAACCGGGACAGCAACATTCAGTACTTC. The encoded protein is CASSPNRDSNIQYF. Using reference TRBV18 and TRBJ2-4 for the parts outside the CDR3, the full variable domain is NAGVMQNPRHLVRRRGQEARLRCSPMKGHSHVYWYRQLPEEGLKFMVYLQKENIIDESGMPKERFSAEFPKEGPSILRIQQVVRGDSAAYFCASSPNRDSNIQYFGAGTRLSVL.

The chain has TRBV2 and TRBJ2-7; 9 bases match TRBD2. CDR1 is SNHLY and CDR2 is FYNNEI in the germline V gene. The CDR3 is 17 amino acids. V dropped 2 bases and J dropped 3; count of bases not matched to a gene: 11. CDR3 in DNA: TGTGCCAGCAGTGAAAGAGGTCTAGCGGGGAAGGGCTACGAGCAGTACTTC. It specifies CASSERGLAGKGYEQYF.